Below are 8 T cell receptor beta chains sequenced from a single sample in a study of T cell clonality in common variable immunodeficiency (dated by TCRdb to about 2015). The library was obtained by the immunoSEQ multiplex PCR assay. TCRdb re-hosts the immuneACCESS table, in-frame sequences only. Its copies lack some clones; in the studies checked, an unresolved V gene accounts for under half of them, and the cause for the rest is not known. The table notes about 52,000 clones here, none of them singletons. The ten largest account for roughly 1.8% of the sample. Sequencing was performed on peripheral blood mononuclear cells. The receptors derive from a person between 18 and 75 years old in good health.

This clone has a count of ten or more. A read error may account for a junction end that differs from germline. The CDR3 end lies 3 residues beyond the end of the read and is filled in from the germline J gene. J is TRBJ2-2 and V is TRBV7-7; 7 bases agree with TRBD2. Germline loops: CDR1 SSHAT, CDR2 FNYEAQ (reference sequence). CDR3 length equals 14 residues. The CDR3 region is CASSLRAGTGELFF. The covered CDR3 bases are TGTGCTAGCAGCCTAAGAGCGGGAACCGGGGAG.

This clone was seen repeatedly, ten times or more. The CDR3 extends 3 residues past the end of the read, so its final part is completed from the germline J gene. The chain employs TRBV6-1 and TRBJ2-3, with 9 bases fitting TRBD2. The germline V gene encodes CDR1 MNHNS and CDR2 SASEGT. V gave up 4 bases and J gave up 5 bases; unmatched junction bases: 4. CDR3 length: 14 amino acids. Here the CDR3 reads CASSGGGAGDTQYF. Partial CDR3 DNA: TGTGCCAGCAGTGGCGGGGGGGCCGGAGATACG.

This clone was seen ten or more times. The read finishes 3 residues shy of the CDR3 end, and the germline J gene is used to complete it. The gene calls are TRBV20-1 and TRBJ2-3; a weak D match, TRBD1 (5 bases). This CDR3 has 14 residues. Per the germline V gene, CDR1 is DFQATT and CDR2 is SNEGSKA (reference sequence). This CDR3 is CSARVHGREETQYF. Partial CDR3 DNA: TGCAGTGCTAGGGTGCATGGCAGGGAAGAGACG.

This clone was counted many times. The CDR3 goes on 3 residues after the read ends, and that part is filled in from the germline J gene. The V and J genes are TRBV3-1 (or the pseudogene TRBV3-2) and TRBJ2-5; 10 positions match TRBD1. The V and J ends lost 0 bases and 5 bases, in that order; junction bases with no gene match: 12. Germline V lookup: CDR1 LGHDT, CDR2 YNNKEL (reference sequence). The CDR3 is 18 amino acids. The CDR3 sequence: CASSQERQDRGSWETQYF. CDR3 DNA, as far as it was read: TGTGCCAGCAGCCAAGAACGGCAGGACAGGGGGTCGTGGGAGACC.

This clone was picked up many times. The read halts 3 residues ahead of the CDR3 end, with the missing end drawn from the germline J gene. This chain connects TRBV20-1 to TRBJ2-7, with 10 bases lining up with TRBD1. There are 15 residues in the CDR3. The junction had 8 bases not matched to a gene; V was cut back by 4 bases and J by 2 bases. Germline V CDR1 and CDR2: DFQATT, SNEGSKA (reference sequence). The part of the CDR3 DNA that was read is TGCAGTGCTACCTCGACAGGGGGCGACACCTACGAG. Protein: CSATSTGGDTYE. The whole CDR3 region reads CSATSTGGDTYEQYF.

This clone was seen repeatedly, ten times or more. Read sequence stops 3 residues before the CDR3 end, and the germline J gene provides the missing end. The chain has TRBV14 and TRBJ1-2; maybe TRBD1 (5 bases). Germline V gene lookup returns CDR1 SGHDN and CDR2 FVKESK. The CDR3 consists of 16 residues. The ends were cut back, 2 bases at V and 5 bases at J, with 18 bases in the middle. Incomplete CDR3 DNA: TGTGCCAGCAGCCAATTGGGGCCAGACGAGCCTTATGGC. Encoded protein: CASSQLGPDEPYG. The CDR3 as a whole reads CASSQLGPDEPYGYTF.

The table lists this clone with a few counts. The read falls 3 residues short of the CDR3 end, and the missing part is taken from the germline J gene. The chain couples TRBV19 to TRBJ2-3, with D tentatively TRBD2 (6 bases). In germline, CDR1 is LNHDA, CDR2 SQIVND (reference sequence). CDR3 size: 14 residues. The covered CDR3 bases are TGTGCCAGTAGTATCAGATCCGGGGAGGAGACG. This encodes CASSIRSGEET. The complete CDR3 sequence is CASSIRSGEETQYF.

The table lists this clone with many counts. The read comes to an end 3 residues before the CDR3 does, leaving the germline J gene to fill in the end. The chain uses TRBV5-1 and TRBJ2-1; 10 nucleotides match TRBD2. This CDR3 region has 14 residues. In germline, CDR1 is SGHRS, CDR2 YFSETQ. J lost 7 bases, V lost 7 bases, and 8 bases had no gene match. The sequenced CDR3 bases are TGCGCCAGCGACGAAGCTAGCGGGAGAAATGAG. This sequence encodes CASDEASGRNE. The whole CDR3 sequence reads CASDEASGRNEQFF.